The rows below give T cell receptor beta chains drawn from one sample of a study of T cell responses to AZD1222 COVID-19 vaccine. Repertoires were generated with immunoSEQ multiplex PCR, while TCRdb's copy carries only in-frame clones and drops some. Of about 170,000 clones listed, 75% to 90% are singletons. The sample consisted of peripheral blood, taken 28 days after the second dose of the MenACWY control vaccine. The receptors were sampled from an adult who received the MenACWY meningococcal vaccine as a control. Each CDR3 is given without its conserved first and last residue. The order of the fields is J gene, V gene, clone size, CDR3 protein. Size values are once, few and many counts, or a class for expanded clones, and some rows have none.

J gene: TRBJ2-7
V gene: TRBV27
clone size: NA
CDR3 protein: ASSLSGINEQY

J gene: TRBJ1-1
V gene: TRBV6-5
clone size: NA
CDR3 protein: ASRGTLNTEAF

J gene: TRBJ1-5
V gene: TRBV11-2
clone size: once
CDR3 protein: ASSLESVGQPQH

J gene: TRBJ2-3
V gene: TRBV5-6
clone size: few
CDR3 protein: ASSLADTDTQY

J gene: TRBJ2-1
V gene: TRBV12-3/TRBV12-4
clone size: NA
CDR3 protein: ASSAERSGQF

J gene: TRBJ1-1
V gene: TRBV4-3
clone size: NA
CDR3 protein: ASSPGGQGNTEAF

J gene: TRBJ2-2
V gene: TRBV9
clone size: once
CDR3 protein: ASSALAGGNTGELF

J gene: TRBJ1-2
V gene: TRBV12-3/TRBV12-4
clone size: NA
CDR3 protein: ASRLDRADGYT

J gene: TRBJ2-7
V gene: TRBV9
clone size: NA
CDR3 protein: ASSVSGAVSYEQY

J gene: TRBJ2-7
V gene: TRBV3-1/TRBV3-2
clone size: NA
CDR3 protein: ASSQADYEQY

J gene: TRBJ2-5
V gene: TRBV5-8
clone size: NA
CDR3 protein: ASSLQGTSGSYQETQY

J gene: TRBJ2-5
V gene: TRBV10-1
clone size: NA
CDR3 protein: ASSAAGQVQETQY

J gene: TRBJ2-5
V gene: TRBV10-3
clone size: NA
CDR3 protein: ATQNGGPGGETQY

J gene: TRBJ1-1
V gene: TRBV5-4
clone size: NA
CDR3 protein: ASSLEWVGGTEAF

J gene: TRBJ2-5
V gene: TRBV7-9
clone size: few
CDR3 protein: ASSVRDRETQY

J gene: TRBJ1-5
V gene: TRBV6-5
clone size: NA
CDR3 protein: ASSYVDQPQH

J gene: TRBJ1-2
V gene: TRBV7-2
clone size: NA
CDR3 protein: ASSLGGTGKNYGYT

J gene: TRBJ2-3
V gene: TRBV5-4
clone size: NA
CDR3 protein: ASSLTSGRTDTQY

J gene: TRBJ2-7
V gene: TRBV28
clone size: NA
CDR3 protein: ASSLRQGLYEQY

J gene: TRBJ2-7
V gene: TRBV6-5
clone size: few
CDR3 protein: ASKAMGYEQY

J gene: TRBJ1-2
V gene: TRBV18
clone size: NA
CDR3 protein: ASSPPISEGLYGYT

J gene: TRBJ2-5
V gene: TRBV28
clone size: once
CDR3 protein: ATMTGSRESETQY

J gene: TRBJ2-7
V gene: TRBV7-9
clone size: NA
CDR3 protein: ASSPRGSGTYEQY

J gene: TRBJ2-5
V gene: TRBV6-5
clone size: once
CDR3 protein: ASSYPSGQAGETQY

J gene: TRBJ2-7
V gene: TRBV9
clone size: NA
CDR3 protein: ASSVGTANYEQY

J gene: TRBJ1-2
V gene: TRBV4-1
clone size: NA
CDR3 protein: ASSQTGYGYT

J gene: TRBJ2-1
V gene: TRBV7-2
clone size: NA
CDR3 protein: ASSLAAGVVRNEQF

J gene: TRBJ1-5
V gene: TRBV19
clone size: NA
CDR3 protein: ASKTGTRDQPQH

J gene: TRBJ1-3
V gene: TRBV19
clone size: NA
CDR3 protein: ASSIRGQGSGNTIY

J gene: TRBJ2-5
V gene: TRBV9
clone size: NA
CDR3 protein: ASSVGVRDQETQY

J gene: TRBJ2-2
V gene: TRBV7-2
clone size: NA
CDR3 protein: ASSLYGERTGELF

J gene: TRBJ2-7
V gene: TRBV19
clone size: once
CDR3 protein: ASSIGFGPQPYEQY

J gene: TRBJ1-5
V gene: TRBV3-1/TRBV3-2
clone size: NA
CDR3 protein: ASSQDFGLGGSQH

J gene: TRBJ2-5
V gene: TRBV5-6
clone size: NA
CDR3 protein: ASTLTMGTYGETQY

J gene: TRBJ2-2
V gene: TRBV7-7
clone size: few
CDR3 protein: ASSGDLNTGELF

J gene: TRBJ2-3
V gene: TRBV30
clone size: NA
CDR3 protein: AWSAGQTDTQY

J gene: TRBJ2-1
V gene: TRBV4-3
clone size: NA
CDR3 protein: ASTPGTGGGKQF

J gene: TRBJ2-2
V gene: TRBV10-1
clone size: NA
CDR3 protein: ASSDREPGELF

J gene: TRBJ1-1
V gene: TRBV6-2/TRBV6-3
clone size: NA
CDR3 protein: ASSDRGRNTEAF

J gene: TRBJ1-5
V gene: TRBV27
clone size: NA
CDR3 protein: ASSLSRANQPQH

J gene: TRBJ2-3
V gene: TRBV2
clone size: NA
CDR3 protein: ASSGTSGKGPTDTQY

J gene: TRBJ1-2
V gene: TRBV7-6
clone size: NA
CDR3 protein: ASSFGSGGTYGYT

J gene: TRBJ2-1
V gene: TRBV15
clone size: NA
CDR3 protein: ATSRSGGEQF

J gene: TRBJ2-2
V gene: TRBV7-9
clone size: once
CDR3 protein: ASSLRTAFTGELF

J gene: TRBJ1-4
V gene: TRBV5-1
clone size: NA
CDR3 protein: ASSPRLTGLNEKLF

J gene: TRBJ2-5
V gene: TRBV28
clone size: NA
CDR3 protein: ASTGHRWQETQY

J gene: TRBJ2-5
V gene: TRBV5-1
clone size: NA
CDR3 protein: ASTGLARETQY

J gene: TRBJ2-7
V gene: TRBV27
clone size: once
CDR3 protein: ATGQVEGEQY

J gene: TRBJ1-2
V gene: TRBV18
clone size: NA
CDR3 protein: ASSPLRQGDGYT

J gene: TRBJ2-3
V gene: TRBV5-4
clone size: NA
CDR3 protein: ASSVDRGGDTQY

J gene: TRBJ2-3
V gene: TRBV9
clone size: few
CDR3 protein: ASSVGGNMGDTQY

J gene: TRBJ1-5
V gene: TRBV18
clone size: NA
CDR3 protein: ASSLPGQGYQPQH

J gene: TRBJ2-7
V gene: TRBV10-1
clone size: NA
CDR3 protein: AIRPGRFYEQY